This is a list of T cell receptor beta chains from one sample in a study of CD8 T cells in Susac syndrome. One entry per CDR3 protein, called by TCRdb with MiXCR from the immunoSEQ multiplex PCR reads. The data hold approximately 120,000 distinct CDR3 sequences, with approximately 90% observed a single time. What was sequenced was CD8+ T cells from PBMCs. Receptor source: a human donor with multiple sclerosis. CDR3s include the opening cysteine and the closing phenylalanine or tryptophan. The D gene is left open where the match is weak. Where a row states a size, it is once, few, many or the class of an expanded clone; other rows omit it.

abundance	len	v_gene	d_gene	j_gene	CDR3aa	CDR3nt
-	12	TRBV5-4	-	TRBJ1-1	CASSIDSTEAFF	TGTGCCAGCAGCATCGACAGCACTGAAGCTTTCTTT
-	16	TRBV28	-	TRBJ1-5	CASSPTGEVSNQPQHF	TGTGCCAGCAGCCCGACGGGGGAGGTGAGCAATCAGCCCCAGCATTTT
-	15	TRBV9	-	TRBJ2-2	CASSEDGFNTGELFF	TGTGCCAGCAGCGAAGACGGATTTAACACCGGGGAGCTGTTTTTT
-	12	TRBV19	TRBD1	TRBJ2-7	CASGQGHYEQYF	TGTGCCAGTGGACAGGGCCACTACGAGCAGTACTTC
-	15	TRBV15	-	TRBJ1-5	CATSRDQGRGRPQHF	TGTGCCACCAGCAGAGATCAGGGGAGGGGCCGGCCCCAGCATTTT
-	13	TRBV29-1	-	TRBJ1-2	CSVEEGESNGYTF	TGCAGCGTTGAAGAGGGGGAGAGTAATGGCTACACCTTC
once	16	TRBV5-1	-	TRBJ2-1	CASSLDGQVTYNEQFF	TGCGCCAGCAGCTTGGACGGGCAGGTAACTTACAATGAGCAGTTCTTC
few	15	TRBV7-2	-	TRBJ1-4	CASSLEGRGGEKLFF	TGTGCCAGCAGCTTAGAAGGGAGGGGAGGTGAAAAACTGTTTTTT
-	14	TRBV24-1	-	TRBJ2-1	CATSDLGSYNEQFF	TGTGCCACCAGTGATTTGGGGTCTTACAATGAGCAGTTCTTC
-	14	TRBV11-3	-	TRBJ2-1	CASSGVWPYNEQFF	TGTGCCAGCAGCGGAGTGTGGCCCTACAATGAGCAGTTCTTC
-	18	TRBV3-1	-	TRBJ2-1	CASSQDSRAAVQYNEQFF	TGTGCCAGCAGCCAAGATTCCAGGGCGGCTGTTCAGTACAATGAGCAGTTCTTC
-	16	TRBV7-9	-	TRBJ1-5	CASSLDSPMGNQPQHF	TGTGCCAGCAGCTTAGACTCACCTATGGGCAATCAGCCCCAGCATTTT
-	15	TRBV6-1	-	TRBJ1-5	CASSDFVIERQPQHF	TGTGCCAGCAGTGATTTTGTGATTGAGAGGCAGCCCCAGCATTTT
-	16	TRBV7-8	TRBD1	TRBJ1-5	CASSLVAGGIDQPQHF	TGTGCCAGCAGCTTAGTGGCAGGGGGCATTGATCAGCCCCAGCATTTT
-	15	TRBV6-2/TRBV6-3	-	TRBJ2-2	CASSSGTKNTGELFF	TGTGCCAGCAGCTCCGGGACAAAGAACACCGGGGAGCTGTTTTTT
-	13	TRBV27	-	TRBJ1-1	CATSPGGFTEAFF	TGTGCCACCTCGCCGGGGGGTTTTACTGAAGCTTTCTTT